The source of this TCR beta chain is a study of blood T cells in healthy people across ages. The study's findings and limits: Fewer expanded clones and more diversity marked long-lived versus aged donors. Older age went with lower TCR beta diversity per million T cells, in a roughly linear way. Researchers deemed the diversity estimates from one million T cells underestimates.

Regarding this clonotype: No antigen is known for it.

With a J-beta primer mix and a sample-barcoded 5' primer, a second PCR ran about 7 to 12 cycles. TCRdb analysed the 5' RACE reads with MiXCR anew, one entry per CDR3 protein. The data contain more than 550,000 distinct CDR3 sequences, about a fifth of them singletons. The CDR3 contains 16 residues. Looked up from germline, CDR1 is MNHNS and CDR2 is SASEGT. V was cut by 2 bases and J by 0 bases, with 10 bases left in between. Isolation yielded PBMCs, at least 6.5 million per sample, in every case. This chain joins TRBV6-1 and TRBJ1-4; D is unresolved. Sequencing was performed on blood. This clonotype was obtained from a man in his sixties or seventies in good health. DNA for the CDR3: TGTGCCAGCAGTGAACGGCAGGTTGCAACTAATGAAAAACTGTTTTTT. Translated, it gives CASSERQVATNEKLFF.